This paragraph reports one TCR beta chain. As yet, its antigen is unknown. Gene names and germline match the mouse. The sequence runs out 1 residue before the end of the CDR3; the remainder is reconstructed from the germline J gene. The time point denotes: mouse harvest day 14 after allogeneic transplant. Tail vein injection delivered 10^7 T-cell-depleted bone marrow cells and 10^6 splenic CD5+ T cells. Only in-frame clones appear in the TCRdb table, and some are missing; sequencing was by immunoSEQ multiplex PCR. The sample has thousands of clones, around a third seen once. This sample is part of a study of tissue T cells after allogeneic stem cell transplantation. The CDR3 sequence is 14 residues long. Trimming cost V 4 bases and J 6 bases; bases outside gene matches: 6. CDR1 KGHPV and CDR2 FQNQEV come from the germline V gene (reference sequence). Overall study results and limits: Across patients, clones rarely overlapped, yet motif clusters were shared tissue-specifically. Which tissue TCRs were alloreactive or antigen-specific was not determined. Some clones might be persisting host cells. Anatomically similar tissues had similar TCR repertoires within each patient.

The sequenced material came from skin. The clonotype was recovered from a female BALB/c mouse given C57BL/6 T cells with graft-versus-host disease after an allogeneic hematopoietic cell transplant. The chain couples TRBV26 to TRBJ2-7, with 10 bases fitting TRBD2. The CDR3 is CASSHAGGAREQYF. The part of the CDR3 DNA that was read is TGTGCCAGCAGTCATGCTGGGGGGGCGCGTGAACAGTAC.